The rows below give T cell receptor beta chains drawn from one sample of a study of blood T cell repertoires in COVID-19. The protocol was immunoSEQ multiplex PCR, while the TCRdb copy is restricted to in-frame clones and leaves out a portion. The sample records roughly 200,000 clones, about 83% being singletons. What was sequenced was peripheral blood. These receptors all stem from a woman aged 25 to 39 with COVID-19, enrolled during active disease. Each CDR3 is given with its conserved first and last residue. The order of the fields is J gene, D gene, V gene, clone size, CDR3 protein, CDR3 DNA. A D gene is named only where the DNA matches it firmly. Clone size is not always given. Where it is, it says once, few, many or a class for expanded clones.

>TRBJ2-7|TRBD2|TRBV18|few
CASSPRTSGKSYEQYF
TGTGCCAGCTCACCTCGGACTAGCGGGAAGAGCTACGAGCAGTACTTC
>TRBJ2-2|TRBD2|TRBV7-9|-
CASSTGGGTGELFF
TGTGCCAGCAGCACCGGGGGGGGTACCGGGGAGCTGTTTTTT
>TRBJ1-6|-|TRBV28|-
CASSPGTNNSPLHF
TGTGCCAGCAGTCCCGGGACTAATAATTCACCCCTCCACTTT
>TRBJ2-7|-|TRBV4-3|-
CASSQERDTYYEQYF
TGCGCCAGCAGCCAAGAAAGGGACACTTACTACGAGCAGTACTTC
>TRBJ1-5|-|TRBV5-6|-
CASSLSGRGNQPQHF
TGTGCCAGCAGCTTGTCCGGACGCGGGAATCAGCCCCAGCATTTT
>TRBJ1-4|-|TRBV6-1|-
CASREDGGREKLFF
TGTGCCAGCAGGGAAGATGGTGGGAGGGAAAAACTGTTTTTT
>TRBJ1-4|-|TRBV27|-
CASRKTRKLTTGGEKLFF
TGTGCCAGCAGGAAAACAAGGAAGCTAACAACCGGGGGGGAAAAACTGTTTTTT
>TRBJ1-1|-|TRBV21-1|once
CASICRGNTEAFF
TGTGCCAGCATATGTAGGGGGAACACTGAAGCTTTCTTT
>TRBJ1-4|-|TRBV15|-
CATSRAVRTNEKLFF
TGTGCCACCAGCAGAGCTGTCAGAACTAATGAAAAACTGTTTTTT
>TRBJ2-5|TRBD1|TRBV5-4|-
CASSQGQGIETQYF
TGTGCCAGCAGCCAGGGACAGGGGATAGAGACCCAGTACTTC
>TRBJ2-7|TRBD1|TRBV9|once
CASSVGQGPYEQYF
TGTGCCAGCAGCGTCGGACAGGGCCCCTACGAGCAGTACTTC
>TRBJ2-5|-|TRBV9|-
CASSAQSYQETQYF
TGTGCCAGCAGCGCGCAGTCGTACCAAGAGACCCAGTACTTC
>TRBJ1-6|TRBD1|TRBV6-5|-
CASSFRDRTSPLHF
TGTGCCAGCAGTTTCCGGGACAGAACTTCACCCCTCCACTTT
>TRBJ2-2|TRBD2|TRBV11-3|-
CASSQGLATTGELFF
TGTGCCAGCAGCCAGGGACTAGCAACCACCGGGGAGCTGTTTTTT
>TRBJ2-5|-|TRBV11-2|-
CASSLGAGAGRETQYF
TGTGCCAGCAGCTTAGGGGCAGGGGCGGGCAGGGAGACCCAGTACTTC
>TRBJ1-3|-|TRBV7-2|-
CASSLEPSSGNTIYF
TGTGCCAGCAGCTTAGAACCGAGCTCTGGAAACACCATATATTTT
>TRBJ2-4|TRBD2|TRBV6-1|-
CASSEFKLAGLLAKNIQYF
TGTGCCAGCAGTGAATTCAAACTAGCGGGCCTCTTAGCCAAAAACATTCAGTACTTC
>TRBJ2-7|-|TRBV4-3|once
CASSMIAAEEQYF
TGCGCCAGCAGTATGATTGCGGCCGAGGAGCAGTACTTC
>TRBJ2-2|-|TRBV4-2|-
CASSLRTGMAGELFF
TGTGCCAGCAGCCTAAGGACGGGGATGGCCGGGGAGCTGTTTTTT
>TRBJ1-2|-|TRBV7-9|-
CASSLGPPEPNYGYTF
TGTGCCAGCAGCTTAGGGCCTCCCGAACCTAACTATGGCTACACCTTC
>TRBJ2-7|-|TRBV29-1|-
CSVDLTTHEQYF
TGCAGCGTTGATCTGACTACCCACGAGCAGTACTTC
>TRBJ2-1|TRBD2|TRBV15|-
CATSDGTSDPAGAEQFF
TGTGCCACCAGCGACGGGACTAGCGACCCTGCCGGGGCTGAGCAGTTCTTC
>TRBJ2-3|TRBD2|TRBV30|-
CAWSLLAGGTDTQYF
TGTGCCTGGAGTCTACTAGCGGGGGGCACAGATACGCAGTATTTT
>TRBJ2-5|-|TRBV2|-
CASFYGGETQYF
TGTGCCAGTTTTTATGGGGGCGAGACCCAGTACTTC
>TRBJ2-3|TRBD2|TRBV19|-
CASSLGLAGGTSTDTQYF
TGTGCCAGTAGTCTCGGACTAGCGGGGGGGACTAGCACAGATACGCAGTATTTT
>TRBJ2-7|TRBD2|TRBV10-3|-
CAISESGGGTEQYF
TGTGCCATCAGTGAGTCAGGCGGGGGAACCGAGCAGTACTTC
>TRBJ1-2|TRBD1|TRBV4-3|-
CASSRKGTGTNYGYTF
TGCGCCAGCAGCCGCAAGGGGACAGGGACCAACTATGGCTACACCTTC
>TRBJ1-1|-|TRBV5-6|-
CASSFFRRNTEAFF
TGTGCCAGCAGCTTTTTCCGTAGGAACACTGAAGCTTTCTTT
>TRBJ1-5|TRBD1|TRBV5-6|few
CASSEGQGHQPQHF
TGTGCCAGCAGCGAAGGACAGGGGCATCAGCCCCAGCATTTT
>TRBJ1-4|-|TRBV18|-
CASSKGGVMEKLFF
TGTGCCAGCTCTAAAGGGGGTGTGATGGAAAAACTGTTTTTT
>TRBJ1-4|TRBD1|TRBV19|-
CASSGTGVRGEKLFF
TGTGCCAGTAGCGGGACAGGGGTTCGAGGTGAAAAACTGTTTTTT
>TRBJ1-3|-|TRBV20-1|once
CSASQGNTIYF
TGCAGTGCTAGTCAGGGAAACACCATATATTTT
>TRBJ1-5|-|TRBV4-1|few
CASSQVGTGQPQHF
TGCGCCAGCAGCCAAGTGGGCACAGGGCAGCCCCAGCATTTT
>TRBJ2-1|-|TRBV18|-
CASSSDTGAYNEQFF
TGTGCCAGCTCCTCGGACACGGGCGCATACAATGAGCAGTTCTTC
>TRBJ1-5|TRBD1|TRBV7-9|-
CASSEQGSNQPQHF
TGTGCCAGCAGCGAACAGGGGTCCAATCAGCCCCAGCATTTT
>TRBJ1-1|-|TRBV30|once
CAWGTVGGAFF
TGTGCCTGGGGTACGGTCGGGGGAGCTTTCTTT
>TRBJ2-7|TRBD2|TRBV9|-
CASSEGTGTSGAPYEQYF
TGTGCCAGCAGCGAGGGGACAGGGACTAGCGGGGCCCCCTACGAGCAGTACTTC
>TRBJ2-7|-|TRBV19|once
CASSPDSLNPYEQYF
TGTGCCAGTAGCCCCGACTCCCTTAATCCCTACGAGCAGTACTTC
>TRBJ2-7|-|TRBV27|-
CASPVPPERVPYEQYF
TGTGCCAGCCCAGTCCCTCCAGAGCGGGTGCCCTACGAGCAGTACTTC
>TRBJ1-4|-|TRBV6-4|once
CASSDIGPRGEKLFF
TGTGCCAGCAGTGATATTGGACCGCGGGGGGAAAAACTGTTTTTT
>TRBJ1-1|TRBD1|TRBV2|-
CASSPMGQGTEAFF
TGTGCCAGCAGTCCAATGGGACAGGGGACTGAAGCTTTCTTT
>TRBJ2-1|TRBD2|TRBV5-5|-
CASSLVTSGFWEQFF
TGTGCCAGCAGCTTGGTCACTAGCGGGTTCTGGGAGCAGTTCTTC
>TRBJ1-2|-|TRBV5-4|-
CASSLAGIGGGYTF
TGTGCCAGCAGCTTGGCGGGTATTGGAGGAGGCTACACCTTC
>TRBJ2-5|TRBD2|TRBV11-1|-
CASSLGRLANQETQYF
TGTGCCAGCAGCTTAGGCCGACTAGCAAACCAAGAGACCCAGTACTTC
>TRBJ2-1|TRBD2|TRBV6-4|-
CASSETSGGRDEQFF
TGTGCCAGCAGTGAGACTAGCGGGGGCAGGGATGAGCAGTTCTTC
>TRBJ1-2|-|TRBV3-1/TRBV3-2|-
CASSQDDGGILHHGYTF
TGTGCCAGCAGCCAAGATGACGGGGGGATACTTCATCATGGCTACACCTTC